The 23 T cell receptor beta chains reported below all come from one sample, sequenced in a study of neurological immune-mediated disorders. One entry per CDR3 protein results from TCRdb running MiXCR on the 5' RACE reads. The sample holds fewer than 90,000 distinct CDR3 sequences, 5.2% seen once. The material sequenced was PBMCs. The receptors were sampled from a man aged 18-30 years with multiple sclerosis.

This clonotype has ten or more counts. The gene calls are TRBV10-3 and TRBJ2-7; 12 bases line up with TRBD2. Trimming took 4 bases from V and 7 from J; bases not matched to a gene: 5. The germline V gene encodes CDR1 ENHRY and CDR2 SYGVKD. The CDR3 covers 14 residues. CDR3 DNA: TGTGCCATCAGTGCGACTAGCGGGAGCCTGGAGCAGTACTTC. Translating it yields CAISATSGSLEQYF.

This clonotype appeared many times. The rearrangement links TRBV20-1 to TRBJ2-1; 12 positions agree with TRBD2. V lost 3 bases, J lost 4 bases, and 7 bases stayed unmatched. CDR3 length: 16 amino acids. Germline lookup yields CDR1 DFQATT and CDR2 SNEGSKA (reference sequence). The CDR3 region has the DNA TGCAGTGCTAGTACTAGCGGGGGGCATTGGTACAATGAGCAGTTCTTC. Translated: CSASTSGGHWYNEQFF.

At least ten counts were recorded for this clonotype. J is TRBJ1-6 and V is TRBV9; 8 positions match TRBD1. Germline V gene sequence: CDR1 SGDLS, CDR2 YYNGEE. V was clipped by 4 bases and J by 7 bases; unmatched bases: 4. This CDR3 is built from 14 residues. CDR3 protein: CASSRDRLNSPLHF. CDR3 DNA sequence: TGTGCCAGCAGCAGGGACAGGTTAAATTCACCCCTCCACTTT.

This clonotype turned up a few times. The rearrangement joins TRBV20-1 to TRBJ2-7; TRBD1 matches at 8 bases. The V gene's germline CDR1 is DFQATT and CDR2 SNEGSKA (reference sequence). This CDR3 region has 15 residues. Germline trimming cut 0 bases from V and 7 bases from J; bases unmatched to any gene: 11. This chain's CDR3 is CSARDQDREAQEQYF. The DNA of the CDR3 is TGCAGTGCTAGAGACCAGGACAGGGAAGCCCAAGAGCAGTACTTC.

This clonotype came up many times. V and J are TRBV27 and TRBJ2-7, with 9 bases lining up with TRBD1. The CDR3 is 19 amino acids. CDR1 and CDR2 from the germline V gene are MNHEY and SMNVEV (reference sequence). Trimming took 5 bases from V and 4 from J; bases not matched to a gene: 21. The CDR3 nucleotides read TGTGCCAGCAGTAAAAAACCGGGACAGGGATCGAACTATTATTACGAGCAGTACTTC. This codes for CASSKKPGQGSNYYYEQYF.

This clonotype was counted ten times or more. The chain is built from TRBV24-1 and TRBJ1-1; TRBD1 matches at 7 bases. The CDR3 totals 12 residues. CDR1 is KGHDR and CDR2 is SFDVKD in the germline V gene. V lost 5 bases to trimming and J lost 8 bases; unmatched junction nucleotides: 4. CDR3 in DNA: TGTGCCACCAGTGGTCTGACAGGGGAAGCTTTCTTT. Its protein is CATSGLTGEAFF.

There are many counts of this clonotype. The gene calls are TRBV12-3 or TRBV12-4 and TRBJ2-1; D is undetermined. V was pared by 6 bases and J by 7 bases, with 7 bases between. There are 11 residues in the CDR3. The CDR3 spells CASRIENEQFF. DNA of the CDR3: TGTGCCAGCAGGATAGAGAATGAGCAGTTCTTC.

Ten or more counts support this clonotype. The CDR3 nucleotides are TGTGCCAGCAGTGAATCAAGGGGGTCCTACAATGAGCAGTTCTTC. Encoded protein: CASSESRGSYNEQFF. V usage is TRBV25-1 and J usage is TRBJ2-1, with D possibly being TRBD1 (6 bases). CDR3 length equals 15 residues. Germline V gene data show CDR1 as MGHDK and CDR2 as SYGVNS. V was clipped by 1 base and J by 1 base, with 8 bases between them.

This clonotype showed up just a few times. The rearrangement joins TRBV7-2 to TRBJ2-1; perhaps TRBD2 as D (5 bases). Trimming pared 7 bases from V and 1 base from J, leaving 14 bases between. Germline V gives CDR1 SGHTA, CDR2 FQGNSA. The CDR3 contains 15 residues. The CDR3 DNA reads TGTGCCAGCATCCTTAGCGTTAGATCCTACAATGAGCAGTTCTTC. Translation gives CASILSVRSYNEQFF. Full variable domain (remainder filled in from reference TRBV7-2 and TRBJ2-1): GAGVSQSPSNKVTEKGKDVELRCDPISGHTALYWYRQSLGQGLEFLIYFQGNSAPDKSGLPSDRFSAERTGGSVSTLTIQRTQQEDSAVYLCASILSVRSYNEQFFGPGTRLTVL.

Ten or more counts support this clonotype. This chain joins TRBV12-3 or TRBV12-4 and TRBJ2-7; possibly TRBD1 or TRBD2 for D (6 bases each). This CDR3 contains 15 residues. Trimming cost V 6 bases and J 4 bases, with 19 bases left between them. The CDR3 region is CASSPRAGTQYEQYF. CDR3 sequence (DNA): TGTGCCAGCAGCCCCCGGGCGGGGACACAGTACGAGCAGTACTTC.

Many counts were recorded for this clonotype. The chain links TRBV7-2 to TRBJ2-3; TRBD1 is a possible D gene (5 bases). V shed 0 bases and J shed 4 bases, with 11 bases lying between them. The length of the CDR3 is 15 residues. The V gene's germline CDR1 is SGHTA and CDR2 FQGNSA. The CDR3 nucleotides are TGTGCCAGCAGCTTAGCGCCTGGGGCGGCAGATACGCAGTATTTT. The encoded protein is CASSLAPGAADTQYF.

The sample holds a few counts of this clonotype. This chain links TRBV18 with TRBJ2-7; D possibly uses TRBD1 or TRBD2 (5 bases each). The V gene lost 3 bases and the J gene lost 2 bases, with 14 bases spanning the gap. From germline, CDR1 is KGHSH and CDR2 LQKENI. The CDR3 totals 15 residues. The CDR3 region has the DNA TGTGCCAGCTCACCTCCAGGGAGTCTGCCCTACGAGCAGTACTTC. It yields the protein CASSPPGSLPYEQYF.

Many counts were recorded for this clonotype. CDR3 loop: CASSQKLLTGERPQHF. In nucleotides, the CDR3 is TGTGCCAGCAGCCAGAAACTCTTGACAGGGGAGAGGCCCCAGCATTTT. The rearrangement joins TRBV4-2 to TRBJ1-5, with 8 bases that match TRBD1. Trimming at V came to 3 bases and at J to 9 bases, leaving 13 bases not matched to a gene. The CDR3 is made up of 16 amino acids. Germline V gives CDR1 LGHNA, CDR2 YNFKEQ.

As to this clonotype: One end of the junction does not line up with germline, which may come from a read error. The V and J genes are TRBV7-7 and TRBJ2-2; tentatively, D is TRBD2 (6 bases). The CDR3 has 16 residues. In germline, CDR1 is SSHAT, CDR2 FNYEAQ (reference sequence). The CDR3 reads CASSLAIGGTTGELFF. CDR3 nucleotides: TGTGCTAGCAGCTTAGCAATAGGAGGGACCACCGGGGAGCTGTTTTTT.

There are many counts of this clonotype. The chain combines TRBV7-2 with TRBJ2-2; a possible D gene is TRBD2 (5 bases). Trimming took 2 bases from V and 5 from J, leaving 9 bases between them. Germline V lookup: CDR1 SGHTA, CDR2 FQGNSA. CDR3 length equals 14 residues. CDR3 sequence (DNA): TGTGCCAGCAGCTTACCGGGATGGACCGGGGAGCTGTTTTTT. Encoded protein: CASSLPGWTGELFF.

There are many counts of this clonotype. The genes are TRBV7-2 and TRBJ2-1; D is undetermined. This CDR3 contains 13 residues. In germline, CDR1 is SGHTA, CDR2 FQGNSA. Trimming shortened V by 0 bases and J by 8 bases, and 8 bases separated the two germline ends. CDR3 in amino acids: CASSLAGKHEQFF. CDR3 nucleotides: TGTGCCAGCAGCTTAGCGGGAAAGCATGAGCAGTTCTTC.

This clonotype occurred a few times. As the CDR3 is not closed by the conserved phenylalanine or tryptophan, this likely results from a read error. This chain uses TRBV7-9 with TRBJ1-2; D gene uncertain. Trimming cost V 5 bases and J 2 bases, with 9 bases left between them. Looked up from germline, CDR1 is SEHNR and CDR2 is FQNEAQ (reference sequence). CDR3 length: 13 residues. The CDR3 here is CASSDAGNYGYTN. The CDR3 DNA sequence: TGTGCCAGCAGCGACGCGGGGAACTATGGCTACACCAAC.

This clonotype was seen repeatedly, ten times or more. The V gene is TRBV7-3, the J gene TRBJ1-1; tentatively, D is TRBD1 (5 bases). The CDR3 consists of 13 residues. Trimming pared 3 bases from V and 1 base from J, leaving 6 bases between. Germline assignment: CDR1 SGHTA and CDR2 FQGTGA. CDR3 in DNA: TGTGCCAGCAGCTTCGGGGGGAACACTGAAGCTTTCTTT. Protein sequence: CASSFGGNTEAFF.

As for this clonotype: This may arise from a read error, as a much more abundant clone is one base away. The rearrangement joins TRBV9 to TRBJ1-1, with D unresolved. The CDR3 is 14 residues long. The V and J ends lost 4 bases and 2 bases respectively, with 12 bases between them. Germline values: CDR1 SGDLS, CDR2 YYNGEE. CDR3 DNA sequence: TGTGCCAGCAGCCAAGAAGGAACAAACACTGAAGCTTTCTTT. This gives the protein CASSQEGTNTEAFF.

At least ten counts were recorded for this clonotype. This chain connects TRBV12-3 or TRBV12-4 to TRBJ1-2; no definite D call. V was trimmed by 5 bases and J by 7 bases, leaving 8 bases between them. This CDR3 has 11 residues. The CDR3 protein is CASSRTRGYTF. CDR3 nucleotide sequence: TGTGCCAGCAGTCGGACCCGTGGCTACACCTTC.

This clonotype occurred many times. The genes are TRBV20-1 and TRBJ2-1; 8 bases are shared with TRBD2. Germline V gene sequence: CDR1 DFQATT, CDR2 SNEGSKA (reference sequence). The CDR3 spans 15 residues. Trimming at V came to 0 bases and at J to 3 bases, leaving 4 bases not matched to a gene. CDR3 in amino acids: CSARDVAGNYNEQFF. The CDR3 coding sequence is TGCAGTGCTAGAGACGTAGCGGGGAACTACAATGAGCAGTTCTTC.

This clonotype has at least ten counts. The chain couples TRBV10-2 to TRBJ2-7, with D perhaps matching TRBD1 or TRBD2 (6 bases each). Germline CDR1 WSHSY, CDR2 SAAADI. V shed 2 bases and J shed 4 bases, with 12 bases lying between them. The CDR3 runs to 14 residues. The CDR3 DNA sequence: TGCGCCAGCAGTGAGCGGGGGACAATGTACGAGCAGTACTTC. Encoded protein: CASSERGTMYEQYF.

This clonotype showed up many times. This chain connects TRBV5-1 to TRBJ1-1, with D possibly being TRBD1 (5 bases). The germline V gene encodes CDR1 SGHRS and CDR2 YFSETQ. Trimming stripped 3 bases from V and 0 bases from J, with 6 bases between. The CDR3 loop spans 13 amino acids. This CDR3 reads CASSSTVNTEAFF. CDR3 DNA sequence: TGCGCCAGCAGCTCGACAGTGAACACTGAAGCTTTCTTT.